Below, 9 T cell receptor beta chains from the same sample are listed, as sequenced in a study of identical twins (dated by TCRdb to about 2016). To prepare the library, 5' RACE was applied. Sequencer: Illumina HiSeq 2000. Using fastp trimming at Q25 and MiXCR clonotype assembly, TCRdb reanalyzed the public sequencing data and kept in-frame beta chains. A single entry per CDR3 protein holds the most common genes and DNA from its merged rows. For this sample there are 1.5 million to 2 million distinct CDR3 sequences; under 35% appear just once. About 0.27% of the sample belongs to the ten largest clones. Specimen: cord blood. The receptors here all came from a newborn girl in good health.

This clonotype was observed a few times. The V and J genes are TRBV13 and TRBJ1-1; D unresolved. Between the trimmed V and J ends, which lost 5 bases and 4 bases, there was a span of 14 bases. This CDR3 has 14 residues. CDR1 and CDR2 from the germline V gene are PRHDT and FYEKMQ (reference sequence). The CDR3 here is CASSAREMFTEAFF. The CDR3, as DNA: TGTGCCAGCAGCGCCCGGGAAATGTTCACTGAAGCTTTCTTT. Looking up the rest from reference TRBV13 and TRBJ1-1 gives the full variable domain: AAGVIQSPRHLIKEKRETATLKCYPIPRHDTVYWYQQGPGQDPQFLISFYEKMQSDKGSIPDRFSAQQFSDYHSELNMSSLELGDSALYFCASSAREMFTEAFFGQGTRLTVV.

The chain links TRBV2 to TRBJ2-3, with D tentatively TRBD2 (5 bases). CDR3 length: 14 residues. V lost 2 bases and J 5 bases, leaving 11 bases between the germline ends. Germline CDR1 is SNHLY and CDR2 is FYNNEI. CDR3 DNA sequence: TGTGCCAGCAGTGAAACCTGGGCGGGAGATACGCAGTATTTT. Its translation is CASSETWAGDTQYF. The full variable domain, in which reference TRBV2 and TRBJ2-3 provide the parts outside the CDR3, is EPEVTQTPSHQVTQMGQEVILRCVPISNHLYFYWYRQILGQKVEFLVSFYNNEISEKSEIFDDQFSVERPDGSNFTLKIRSTKLEDSAMYFCASSETWAGDTQYFGPGTRLTVL.

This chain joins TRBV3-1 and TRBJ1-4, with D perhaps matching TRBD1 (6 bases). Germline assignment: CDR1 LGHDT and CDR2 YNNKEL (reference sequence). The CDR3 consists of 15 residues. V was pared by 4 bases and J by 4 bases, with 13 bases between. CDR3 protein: CASSRVTGGNEKLFF. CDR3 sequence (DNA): TGTGCCAGCAGCCGTGTGACAGGAGGTAATGAAAAACTGTTTTTT.

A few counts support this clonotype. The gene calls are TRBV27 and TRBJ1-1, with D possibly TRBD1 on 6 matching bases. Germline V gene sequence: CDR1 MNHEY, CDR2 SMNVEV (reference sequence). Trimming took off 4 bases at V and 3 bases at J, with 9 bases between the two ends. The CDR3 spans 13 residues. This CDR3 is CASSWDTHTEAFF. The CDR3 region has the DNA TGTGCCAGCAGTTGGGACACCCACACTGAAGCTTTCTTT.

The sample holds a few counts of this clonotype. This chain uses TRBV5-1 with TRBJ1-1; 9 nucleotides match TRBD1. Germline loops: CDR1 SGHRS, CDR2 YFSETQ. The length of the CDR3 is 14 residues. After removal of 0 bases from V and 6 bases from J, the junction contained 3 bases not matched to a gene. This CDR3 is CASSLGTGDAEAFF. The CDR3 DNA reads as TGCGCCAGCAGCTTGGGGACAGGGGACGCTGAAGCTTTCTTT.

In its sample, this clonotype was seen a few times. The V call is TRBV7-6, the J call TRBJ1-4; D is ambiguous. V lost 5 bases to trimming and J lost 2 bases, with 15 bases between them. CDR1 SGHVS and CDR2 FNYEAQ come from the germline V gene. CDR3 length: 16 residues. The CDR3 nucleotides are TGTGCCAGCAGCGAAAGTGCATCGGCGACTAATGAAAAACTGTTTTTT. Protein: CASSESASATNEKLFF.

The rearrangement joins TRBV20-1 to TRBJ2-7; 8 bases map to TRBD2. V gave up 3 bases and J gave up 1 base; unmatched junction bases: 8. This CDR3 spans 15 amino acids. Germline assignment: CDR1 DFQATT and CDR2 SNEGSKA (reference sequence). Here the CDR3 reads CSARMRTSLSYEQYF. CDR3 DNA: TGCAGTGCTAGGATGCGGACTAGCCTATCCTACGAGCAGTACTTC.

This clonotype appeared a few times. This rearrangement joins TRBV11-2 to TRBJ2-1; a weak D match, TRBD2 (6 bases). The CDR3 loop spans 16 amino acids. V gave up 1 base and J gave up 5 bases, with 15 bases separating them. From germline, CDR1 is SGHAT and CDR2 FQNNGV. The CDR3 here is CASSLGGVGADNEQFF. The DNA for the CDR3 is TGTGCCAGCAGCTTAGGCGGGGTAGGAGCGGACAATGAGCAGTTCTTC. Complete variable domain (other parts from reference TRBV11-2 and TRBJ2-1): EAGVAQSPRYKIIEKRQSVAFWCNPISGHATLYWYQQILGQGPKLLIQFQNNGVVDDSQLPKDRFSAERLKGVDSTLKIQPAKLEDSAVYLCASSLGGVGADNEQFFGPGTRLTVL.

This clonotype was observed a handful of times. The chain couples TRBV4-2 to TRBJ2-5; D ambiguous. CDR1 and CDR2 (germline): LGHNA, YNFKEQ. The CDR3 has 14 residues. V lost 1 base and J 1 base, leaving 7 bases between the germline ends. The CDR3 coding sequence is TGTGCCAGCAGCCAAGGTGGCAGCCAAGAGACCCAGTACTTC. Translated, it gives CASSQGGSQETQYF.